This passage covers 19 T cell receptor beta chains from one sample sequenced in a study of CD8+CD57+ T cells in acquired aplastic anemia. The study profiled TCR beta VDJ and CDR3 using genomic DNA as template. MiXCR, applied by TCRdb to the reads, yields one record per CDR3 protein. Among some 190,000 distinct CDR3 sequences listed, approximately 46% were seen once. Sequencing used sorted CD4+, CD8+, or CD8+CD57+ T cells (not recorded which) from PBMCs. The origin of the receptors is a human donor in good health.

V usage is TRBV5-1 and J usage is TRBJ2-3; no firm D call. The V end lost 1 base, the J end lost 0 bases, and 15 bases lay between the germline ends. The CDR3 runs 17 residues. The V gene's germline CDR1 is SGHRS and CDR2 YFSETQ. The CDR3 DNA sequence: TGCGCCAGCAGCTTGTCCCGATCCGTGACTAGCACAGATACGCAGTATTTT. The encoded protein is CASSLSRSVTSTDTQYF.

This clonotype was found a few times. The genes are TRBV10-3 and TRBJ1-2; D may be TRBD1 (6 bases). V lost 6 bases, J lost 8 bases, and 13 bases lay in between. The CDR3 is 12 residues long. In germline, CDR1 is ENHRY, CDR2 SYGVKD. CDR3 in DNA: TGTGCCATCAGGGGACACTTAATCGGCTACACCTTC. Its translation: CAIRGHLIGYTF.

This clonotype was recorded many times. The rearrangement joins TRBV7-9 to TRBJ1-4; D is perhaps TRBD1 (5 bases). Trimming left V 5 bases short and J 4 bases short, with 14 bases between. Germline CDR1 reads SEHNR; CDR2 reads FQNEAQ (reference sequence). The CDR3 sequence is 15 residues long. This CDR3 is CASSRGDGINEKLFF. Here the CDR3 DNA reads TGTGCCAGCAGCCGAGGGGACGGAATTAATGAAAAACTGTTTTTT. Together with reference TRBV7-9 and TRBJ1-4, the CDR3 gives the full variable domain: DTGVSQNPRHKITKRGQNVTFRCDPISEHNRLYWYRQTLGQGPEFLTYFQNEAQLEKSRLLSDRFSAERPKGSFSTLEIQRTEQGDSAMYLCASSRGDGINEKLFFGSGTQLSVL.

The rearrangement joins TRBV5-1 to TRBJ1-3, with 9 bases aligning to TRBD1. With V trimmed by 4 bases and J by 2 bases, 4 bases remained unmatched. Germline loops: CDR1 SGHRS, CDR2 YFSETQ. The CDR3 consists of 15 residues. CDR3 bases: TGCGCCAGCAGCCTGGACAGGGGAGCTGGAAACACCATATATTTT. Translation: CASSLDRGAGNTIYF.

The sample holds many counts of this clonotype. V gene TRBV4-2 combines with J gene TRBJ1-6; D is undetermined. V lost 4 bases and J 7 bases, leaving 14 bases between the germline ends. The CDR3 is 15 residues long. Germline values: CDR1 LGHNA, CDR2 YNFKEQ. The CDR3 nucleotides read TGTGCCAGCAGCCCCGTGTCTGGGAGAAATTCACCCCTCCACTTT. Translated, it gives CASSPVSGRNSPLHF.

This chain joins TRBV7-3 and TRBJ2-5; D might be TRBD1 (6 bases). Per germline, CDR1 SGHTA and CDR2 FQGTGA. The CDR3 spans 17 residues. V gave up 1 base and J gave up 4 bases, with 19 bases separating them. The CDR3 reads CASSLRGPGRGRETQYF. CDR3 nucleotides: TGTGCCAGCAGCTTAAGGGGGCCTGGGAGAGGTCGAGAGACCCAGTACTTC.

This clonotype was counted many times. V and J are TRBV6-6 and TRBJ1-1; TRBD1 is a possible D gene (6 bases). V was cut by 0 bases and J by 3 bases, with 8 bases left in between. Germline CDR1 is MNHNY and CDR2 is SVGAGI (reference sequence). The CDR3 runs to 14 residues. DNA for the CDR3: TGTGCCAGCAGTTACTCGAAGGGGGACACTGAAGCTTTCTTT. Translated, it gives CASSYSKGDTEAFF.

As for this clonotype: Germline and junction disagree at one end, which may indicate a read error. The chain combines TRBV6-1 with TRBJ2-1, with 8 bases aligning to TRBD2. The CDR3 loop spans 14 amino acids. Germline-derived CDR1 and CDR2 are MNHNS and SASEGT. CDR3 nucleotide sequence: TGTGCCAGCAGCTCGGGGGGGCGGGGCAATGGGCAGTTCTTC. This translates into CASSSGGRGNGQFF.

Points on this clonotype: Germline and junction disagree at one end, which may indicate a read error. V usage is TRBV7-2 and J usage is TRBJ1-6, with D hard to call. CDR1 and CDR2 from the germline V gene are SGHTA and FQGNSA. The CDR3 is 14 amino acids. CDR3 DNA sequence: TGTGCCAGCAGCTTAGGACCACCTAATTCACCCTTCCACTTT. It translates to CASSLGPPNSPFHF.

This clonotype has just a few counts. CDR3 loop: CSARDWAGGSYEQYF. The CDR3 DNA is TGCAGTGCTAGAGATTGGGCGGGAGGTTCCTACGAGCAGTACTTC. The chain recombines TRBV20-1 with TRBJ2-7; TRBD2 matches at 8 bases. The junction had 5 bases not matched to a gene; V was cut back by 0 bases and J by 1 base. CDR1 and CDR2 (germline): DFQATT, SNEGSKA (reference sequence). CDR3 size: 15 residues.

V gene TRBV29-1 combines with J gene TRBJ1-1; 11 bases align to TRBD1. Germline CDR1 and CDR2: SQVTM and ANQGSEA. The CDR3 consists of 13 residues. Losses at the gene ends were 7 bases for V and 0 bases for J; bases not matched to a gene: 1. CDR3 coding DNA: TGCAGCGGGACAGGGGGCTTGAACACTGAAGCTTTCTTT. Protein product: CSGTGGLNTEAFF.

This clonotype was detected many times. The chain joins TRBV9 to TRBJ2-3; 7 bases match TRBD1. Germline CDR1 reads SGDLS; CDR2 reads YYNGEE. The junction had 13 bases not matched to a gene; V was cut back by 3 bases and J by 3 bases. The CDR3 runs to 17 residues. The CDR3 sequence is CASSDSAGRGLTDTQYF. CDR3 nucleotide sequence: TGTGCCAGCAGCGACTCGGCGGGCAGGGGGTTAACAGATACGCAGTATTTT. The full variable domain, its missing parts supplied by reference TRBV9 and TRBJ2-3, is DSGVTQTPKHLITATGQRVTLRCSPRSGDLSVYWYQQSLDQGLQFLIQYYNGEERAKGNILERFSAQQFPDLHSELNLSSLELGDSALYFCASSDSAGRGLTDTQYFGPGTRLTVL.

V gene TRBV10-3 combines with J gene TRBJ2-3; 11 bases are a match to TRBD2. J lost 6 bases, V lost 6 bases, and 11 bases had no gene match. Germline V gene data show CDR1 as ENHRY and CDR2 as SYGVKD. This CDR3 contains 16 residues. The CDR3 spells CAIRASSGRADDTQYF. CDR3 DNA sequence: TGTGCCATCAGGGCAAGTAGCGGGAGGGCCGACGATACGCAGTATTTT.

This clonotype was counted between two and nine times. The chain is built from TRBV28 and TRBJ2-5; TRBD1 aligns across 9 bases. After removal of 7 bases from V and 5 bases from J, the junction contained 2 bases not matched to a gene. The CDR3 consists of 12 residues. CDR1 and CDR2 from the germline V gene are MDHEN and SYDVKM. The CDR3 region is CASKDRGETQYF. Written as DNA, the CDR3 is TGTGCCAGCAAGGACAGGGGTGAGACCCAGTACTTC.

This clonotype was seen a few times. The chain employs TRBV7-6 and TRBJ2-3; D may be TRBD1 (5 bases). This CDR3 has 13 amino acids. V lost 5 bases to trimming and J lost 3 bases, with 9 bases between them. Germline values: CDR1 SGHVS, CDR2 FNYEAQ. The chain's CDR3 is CASSAQVTDTQYF. The DNA for the CDR3 is TGTGCCAGCAGCGCACAGGTAACAGATACGCAGTATTTT.

This clonotype has ten or more counts. The chain employs TRBV11-2 and TRBJ2-3, with 7 bases identical to TRBD1. The CDR3 has 17 amino acids. Germline V gene sequence: CDR1 SGHAT, CDR2 FQNNGV. Trimming at V came to 1 base and at J to 4 bases, leaving 11 bases not matched to a gene. The CDR3 protein is CASSLGTGGVGADTQYF. The CDR3 DNA is TGTGCCAGCAGCTTAGGGACAGGCGGCGTCGGGGCAGATACGCAGTATTTT.

The CDR3 reads CAISSASMGEQYF. The CDR3 nucleotides are TGTGCCATCAGCAGCGCTAGCATGGGGGAGCAGTACTTC. This chain connects TRBV10-3 to TRBJ2-7, with a possible D match to TRBD2 (5 bases). Trimming removed 6 bases at V and 7 bases at J, with 16 bases between. The CDR3 loop spans 13 amino acids. Germline V CDR1 and CDR2: ENHRY, SYGVKD.

This clonotype has ten or more counts. The V and J genes are TRBV2 and TRBJ2-5; the match to TRBD2 covers 7 bases. Germline V gene sequence: CDR1 SNHLY, CDR2 FYNNEI. The CDR3 loop spans 14 amino acids. V lost 1 base to trimming and J lost 4 bases; unmatched junction nucleotides: 3. DNA of the CDR3: TGTGCCAGCAGTGAAGAGTCGGGAGGAGAGACCCAGTACTTC. Amino acids: CASSEESGGETQYF.

The chain links TRBV20-1 to TRBJ2-7; D is perhaps TRBD1 (6 bases). The CDR3 covers 13 residues. Germline values: CDR1 DFQATT, CDR2 SNEGSKA (reference sequence). V dropped 8 bases and J dropped 5 bases, with 19 bases sitting between them. CDR3 DNA sequence: TGCAGTCCTAACCCCACAGGGTTGCACGAGCAGTACTTC. Its protein is CSPNPTGLHEQYF.